This TCR beta chain emerged from a study of blood T cell repertoires in COVID-19. Study-level information: Acute-phase and convalescent COVID-19 samples originated in the United States, Italy and Spain. T cells, B-cell-depleted T cells, or PBMCs supplied cDNA or gDNA.

In the authors' methods: It was from reference gene primer amplification that nucleated cell counts were estimated. Generated by immunoSEQ multiplex PCR, the TCRdb table keeps only in-frame clones and is missing some. That table furnishes V, J and clone size, whereas the DNA furnished D and trimming. This table holds about 140,000 clones, 85% found once. This CDR3 has 14 residues. With 0 bases removed from V and 9 bases from J, the gap between germline ends came to 10 bases. Germline-derived CDR1 and CDR2 are SGHDT and YYEEEE. This rearrangement joins TRBV5-6 to TRBJ1-6; TRBD1 is a possible D gene (5 bases). Sequenced material: peripheral blood. The sequence derives from a human donor with acute or convalescent COVID-19. The donor label of this sample is uncertain. CDR3: CASSLGRGLSPLHF. The CDR3 DNA reads TGTGCCAGCAGCTTGGGTAGGGGTCTTTCACCCCTCCACTTT.